This T cell receptor (beta chain) was sequenced during a study of T cells in narcolepsy. The CDR3 is 14 amino acids. The germline CDR1 and CDR2 sequences are MNHNS and SASEGT. V lost 0 bases and J lost 3, with 5 bases in between. Clones were read by immunoSEQ multiplex PCR, and TCRdb kept only the in-frame ones, dropping some. Of some 10,000 clones listed, just over 70% are singletons. The receptor's source is a human donor with narcolepsy. The gene calls are TRBV6-1 and TRBJ2-2; tentatively, D is TRBD2 (5 bases). The specimen sequenced was CD45RA- memory CD8+ T cells from PBMCs. The CDR3 is CASSEAGDTGELFF. As DNA, the CDR3 is TGTGCCAGCAGTGAAGCCGGGGACACCGGGGAGCTGTTTTTT.